The clone carrying this T cell receptor (beta chain) was detected a few times. Antigen specificity is unknown. The CDR3 consists of 13 residues. The ends were cut back, 1 base at V and 8 bases at J, with 11 bases in the middle. Germline V CDR1 and CDR2: SGHVS, FQNEAQ. No infections or other immune events were documented during collection. Generated by immunoSEQ multiplex PCR, the TCRdb table keeps only in-frame clones and is missing some. The table lists tens of thousands of clones, 70% to 90% of them singletons, with approximately 5% in the top ten. The sample comes from a study of identifying expanded T cells in peripheral blood. The study, taken as a whole, reports: Clone count variance between approximately 2-week samples rose with total template count. Technical replicates showed around 1.1 changed clones; about 2 weeks roughly 16; four weeks 19.

The V call is TRBV7-8, the J call TRBJ1-1; D remains ambiguous. The TCR sequence derives from a person aged 18 to 70 in good health. Sequenced: blood. The DNA for the CDR3 is TGTGCCAGCAGCTTAGAATTTGCGGGGGAAGCTTTCTTT. Residues: CASSLEFAGEAFF.